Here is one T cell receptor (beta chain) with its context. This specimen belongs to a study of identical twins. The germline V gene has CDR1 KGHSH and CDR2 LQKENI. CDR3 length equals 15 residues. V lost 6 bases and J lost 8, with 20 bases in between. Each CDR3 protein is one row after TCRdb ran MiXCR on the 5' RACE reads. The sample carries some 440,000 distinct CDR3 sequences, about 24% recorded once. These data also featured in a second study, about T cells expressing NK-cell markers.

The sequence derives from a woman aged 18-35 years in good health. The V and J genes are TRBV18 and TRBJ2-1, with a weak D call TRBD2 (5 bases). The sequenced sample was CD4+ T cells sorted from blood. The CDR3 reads CASSPDYSLGDEQFF. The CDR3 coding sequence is TGTGCCAGCTCTCCAGACTACTCCCTTGGGGATGAGCAGTTCTTC.